This record looks at one T cell receptor (beta chain) sequence and its context. J gave up 1 base and V 7 bases, and 2 bases lay outside the gene matches. The CDR3 length is 13 residues. Per germline, CDR1 MNHNS and CDR2 SASEGT. This specimen belongs to a study of PD-L1 blockade in urothelial cancer. Study-wide background: Every 3 weeks, patients received intravenous atezolizumab 1,200 mg, beginning 2014. Blood underwent analysis 3 weeks (second dose) and 6 weeks after treatment began.

The assay was immunoSEQ multiplex PCR, and TCRdb's table has in-frame clones only and misses some. The table lists some 79,000 clones, 82% of them singletons. V and J are TRBV6-1 and TRBJ2-7; 9 nucleotides align to TRBD2. This sequence was found in a man between 65 and 79 years old with urothelial cancer. Sequenced here: PBMCs, sampled around atezolizumab (anti-PD-L1) treatment. The CDR3 bases are TGTGCCAGCACCCTAGCGGGATCCTACGAGCAGTACTTC. It specifies CASTLAGSYEQYF.